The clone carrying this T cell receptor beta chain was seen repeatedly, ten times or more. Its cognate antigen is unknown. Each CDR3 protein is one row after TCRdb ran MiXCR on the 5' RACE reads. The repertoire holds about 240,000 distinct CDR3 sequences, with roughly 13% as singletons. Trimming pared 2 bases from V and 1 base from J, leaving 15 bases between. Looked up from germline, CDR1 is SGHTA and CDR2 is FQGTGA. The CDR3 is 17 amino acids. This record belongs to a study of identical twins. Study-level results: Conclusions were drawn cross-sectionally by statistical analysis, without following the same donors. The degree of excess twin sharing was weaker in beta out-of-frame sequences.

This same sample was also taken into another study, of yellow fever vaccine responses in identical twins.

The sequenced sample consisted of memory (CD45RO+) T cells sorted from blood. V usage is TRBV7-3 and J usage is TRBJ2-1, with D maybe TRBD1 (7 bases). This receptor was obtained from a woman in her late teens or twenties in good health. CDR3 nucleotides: TGTGCCAGCAGCTTACCTGAACAGGGGACTTCCTACAATGAGCAGTTCTTC. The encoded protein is CASSLPEQGTSYNEQFF.